These 29 T cell receptor beta chains were sequenced from one sample in a study of immune evolution from preneoplasia to lung adenocarcinoma. Clones were sequenced by immunoSEQ multiplex PCR, and TCRdb holds only the in-frame ones, with some missing. This table has around 13,000 clones, roughly 78% appearing once. Sequenced input: FFPE minimally invasive lung adenocarcinoma tissue. These receptors originate from a person aged 65 to 85 with lung adenocarcinoma.

The rearrangement joins TRBV15 to TRBJ1-4, with a weak D call TRBD1 (5 bases). The V end was cut by 3 bases, the J end by 4 bases, with 27 bases between. CDR3 size: 20 residues. The germline V gene has CDR1 LNHNV and CDR2 YYDKDF (reference sequence). CDR3 sequence: CATSSYQTVLVDNRNEKLFF. The DNA for the CDR3 is TGTGCCACCAGCAGCTATCAGACAGTACTTGTTGACAATCGTAATGAAAAACTGTTTTTT.

V is TRBV18 and J is TRBJ1-1, with D maybe TRBD1 (5 bases). Germline V gives CDR1 KGHSH, CDR2 LQKENI. The CDR3 contains 15 residues. Trimming removed 0 bases at V and 6 bases at J, with 14 bases between. The CDR3 nucleotides read TGTGCCAGCTCACCACCGGGCAGGGTTCTTTCTGAAGCTTTCTTT. Translation: CASSPPGRVLSEAFF.

The chain couples TRBV7-8 to TRBJ1-3; D gene unclear. Trimming removed 0 bases at V and 2 bases at J, with 5 bases between. This CDR3 contains 14 residues. CDR1 and CDR2 (germline): SGHVS, FQNEAQ. The CDR3 protein is CASSLADPGNTIYF. CDR3 nucleotide sequence: TGTGCCAGCAGCTTAGCGGACCCTGGAAACACCATATATTTT.

This clone was seen more than once but under ten times. The J gene is TRBJ1-1, the V gene TRBV11-2; no reliable D call. V was trimmed by 1 base and J by 1 base, leaving 7 bases between them. Looked up from germline, CDR1 is SGHAT and CDR2 is FQNNGV. The CDR3 totals 14 residues. The DNA of the CDR3 is TGTGCCAGCAGCTTAGGGCGGGGGAACACTGAAGCTTTCTTT. Translating it yields CASSLGRGNTEAFF. The full variable domain, in which reference TRBV11-2 and TRBJ1-1 provide the parts outside the CDR3, is EAGVAQSPRYKIIEKRQSVAFWCNPISGHATLYWYQQILGQGPKLLIQFQNNGVVDDSQLPKDRFSAERLKGVDSTLKIQPAKLEDSAVYLCASSLGRGNTEAFFGQGTRLTVV.

The chain is built from TRBV14 and TRBJ1-6; no definite D call. CDR1 SGHDN and CDR2 FVKESK come from the germline V gene. CDR3 length: 13 residues. Trimming pared 4 bases from V and 7 bases from J, leaving 8 bases between. The CDR3 region is CASSLTLNSPLHF. Written as DNA, the CDR3 is TGTGCCAGCAGCCTAACGCTCAATTCACCCCTCCACTTT.

The chain couples TRBV6-1 to TRBJ1-1; D remains ambiguous. This CDR3 comprises 14 residues. V was cut by 1 base and J by 1 base, with 7 bases left in between. The germline gives CDR1 MNHNS, CDR2 SASEGT. The CDR3: CASSEVFRNTEAFF. For the CDR3, the DNA is TGTGCCAGCAGTGAAGTGTTCAGGAACACTGAAGCTTTCTTT.

The chain combines TRBV25-1 with TRBJ1-4; D possibly corresponds to TRBD1 (5 bases). The CDR3 runs 12 residues. Per germline, CDR1 MGHDK and CDR2 SYGVNS. V lost 4 bases and J 8 bases, leaving 8 bases between the germline ends. CDR3 sequence reads: CASSVNREKLFF. The CDR3 coding sequence is TGTGCCAGCAGTGTTAACAGGGAAAAACTGTTTTTT.

This clone has a single count. This chain links TRBV6-1 with TRBJ1-5; D gene unclear. Trimming took 2 bases from V and 4 from J, leaving 12 bases between them. Germline V lookup: CDR1 MNHNS, CDR2 SASEGT. The CDR3 covers 15 residues. The CDR3 sequence: CASSERAGPNQPQHF. As DNA, the CDR3 is TGTGCCAGCAGTGAACGGGCAGGTCCTAATCAGCCCCAGCATTTT.

The rearrangement links TRBV7-3 to TRBJ2-3; 7 bases agree with TRBD1. The CDR3 runs 13 residues. Per the germline V gene, CDR1 is SGHTA and CDR2 is FQGTGA. V trimming: 4 bases; J trimming: 6 bases; junction bases outside the gene matches: 4. CDR3 DNA: TGTGCCAGCAGCTCGGGGACAGCGGATACGCAGTATTTT. Amino acid sequence: CASSSGTADTQYF.

The V gene is TRBV19, the J gene TRBJ2-1; D is uncertain. Germline V gene sequence: CDR1 LNHDA, CDR2 SQIVND (reference sequence). The CDR3 is 13 amino acids. Between the trimmed V and J ends, which lost 6 bases and 4 bases, there was a span of 10 bases. DNA of the CDR3: TGTGCCAGTAGGGCCGACAAATACAATGAGCAGTTCTTC. Its translation: CASRADKYNEQFF.

The chain employs TRBV11-3 and TRBJ2-7; D gene uncertain. V gave up 5 bases and J gave up 3 bases, with 5 bases separating them. Looked up from germline, CDR1 is SGHNT and CDR2 is YENEEA. CDR3 length: 11 amino acids. The CDR3 loop reads CASSRSYEQYF. Written as DNA, the CDR3 is TGTGCCAGCAGCAGAAGCTACGAGCAGTACTTC.

V is TRBV6-1 and J is TRBJ2-2; 7 bases map to TRBD2. J gave up 4 bases and V 6 bases, and 11 bases lay outside the gene matches. Germline CDR1 MNHNS, CDR2 SASEGT. CDR3 size: 16 residues. The CDR3 DNA follows: TGTGCCAGCAGGGAACAGACAGTAGCGGGCACCGGGGAGCTGTTTTTT. Translation gives CASREQTVAGTGELFF.

This clone is a singleton in its sample. The genes are TRBV15 and TRBJ1-1; D call uncertain. Trimming removed 8 bases at V and 1 base at J, with 11 bases between. Germline CDR1 reads LNHNV; CDR2 reads YYDKDF (reference sequence). The CDR3 contains 13 residues. The CDR3 reads CATALKANTEAFF. The CDR3 DNA follows: TGTGCCACCGCCCTTAAGGCGAACACTGAAGCTTTCTTT.

The rearrangement uses TRBV7-2 and TRBJ1-5; the D is unclear. There are 13 residues in the CDR3. CDR1 and CDR2 from the germline V gene are SGHTA and FQGNSA. Trimming removed 6 bases at V and 5 bases at J, with 11 bases between. This chain's CDR3 is CASSPQWDQPQHF. CDR3 bases: TGTGCCAGCAGTCCCCAGTGGGATCAGCCCCAGCATTTT.

V gene TRBV28 combines with J gene TRBJ2-7; TRBD2 matches 8 bases. J was trimmed by 4 bases and V by 2 bases; bases with no gene match: 13. The germline V gene has CDR1 MDHEN and CDR2 SYDVKM. The CDR3 consists of 17 residues. The CDR3 loop is CASSLAAGLAGRYEQYF. The CDR3 bases are TGTGCCAGCAGTTTAGCGGCCGGGTTAGCGGGGAGATACGAGCAGTACTTC. The variable domain in full, completed from reference TRBV28 and TRBJ2-7, reads DVKVTQSSRYLVKRTGEKVFLECVQDMDHENMFWYRQDPGLGLRLIYFSYDVKMKEKGDIPEGYSVSREKKERFSLILESASTNQTSMYLCASSLAAGLAGRYEQYFGPGTRLTVT.

The V and J genes are TRBV18 and TRBJ1-1; possible D gene TRBD1, 5 bases. From germline, CDR1 is KGHSH and CDR2 LQKENI. This CDR3 region has 13 residues. V dropped 8 bases and J dropped 0 bases, with 10 bases sitting between them. The CDR3 bases are TGTGCCAGCGTAGGGGTCCTGAACACTGAAGCTTTCTTT. This codes for CASVGVLNTEAFF. The full variable domain, in which reference TRBV18 and TRBJ1-1 provide the parts outside the CDR3, is NAGVMQNPRHLVRRRGQEARLRCSPMKGHSHVYWYRQLPEEGLKFMVYLQKENIIDESGMPKERFSAEFPKEGPSILRIQQVVRGDSAAYFCASVGVLNTEAFFGQGTRLTVV.

The V call is TRBV7-9, the J call TRBJ1-5, with D possibly matching TRBD1 (6 bases). CDR3 length: 14 residues. Trimming took 3 bases from V and 5 from J, leaving 11 bases between them. CDR1 SEHNR and CDR2 FQNEAQ come from the germline V gene (reference sequence). The chain's CDR3 is CASSFTGLDQPQHF. DNA of the CDR3: TGTGCCAGCAGCTTTACAGGGCTGGATCAGCCCCAGCATTTT.

The gene calls are TRBV7-8 and TRBJ2-1; 7 bases are shared with TRBD2. After removal of 5 bases from V and 1 base from J, the junction contained 5 bases not matched to a gene. There are 15 residues in the CDR3. Germline V gene sequence: CDR1 SGHVS, CDR2 FQNEAQ. CDR3 sequence reads: CASSPLRGSYNEQFF. CDR3 DNA sequence: TGTGCCAGCAGCCCTTTGCGGGGGTCCTACAATGAGCAGTTCTTC. The full variable domain, its missing parts supplied by reference TRBV7-8 and TRBJ2-1, is GAGVSQSPRYKVAKRGQDVALRCDPISGHVSLFWYQQALGQGPEFLTYFQNEAQLDKSGLPSDRFFAERPEGSVSTLKIQRTQQEDSAVYLCASSPLRGSYNEQFFGPGTRLTVL.

V is TRBV5-5 and J is TRBJ2-2; possible D gene TRBD2, 6 bases. CDR1 and CDR2 from the germline V gene are SGHKS and YYEKEE (reference sequence). CDR3 length: 16 amino acids. Trimming removed 3 bases at V and 3 bases at J, with 15 bases between. This CDR3 is CASSSGGTQYTGELFF. The CDR3 bases are TGTGCCAGCAGCTCCGGCGGGACTCAGTACACCGGGGAGCTGTTTTTT. The full variable domain, rest sourced from reference TRBV5-5 and TRBJ2-2, is DAGVTQSPTHLIKTRGQQVTLRCSPISGHKSVSWYQQVLGQGPQFIFQYYEKEERGRGNFPDRFSARQFPNYSSELNVNALLLGDSALYLCASSSGGTQYTGELFFGEGSRLTVL.

This sequence joins TRBV28 and TRBJ1-5, with D unresolved. V was trimmed by 2 bases and J by 0 bases, leaving 8 bases between them. The CDR3 is 15 residues long. Germline CDR1 is MDHEN and CDR2 is SYDVKM. DNA of the CDR3: TGTGCCAGCAGTTTAACGGGGAATAGCAATCAGCCCCAGCATTTT. Protein product: CASSLTGNSNQPQHF.

The chain employs TRBV10-3 and TRBJ2-7, with D possibly matching TRBD1 (5 bases). Germline CDR1 ENHRY, CDR2 SYGVKD. The CDR3 runs 13 residues. V shed 11 bases and J shed 5 bases, with 19 bases lying between them. DNA for the CDR3: TGTGCCGGGAACAGGATAGCTCTGGACGAGCAGTACTTC. This encodes CAGNRIALDEQYF.

The chain uses TRBV4-1 and TRBJ1-4; tentative D call: TRBD1 (5 bases). The germline V and J ends were trimmed by 1 base and 8 bases, with 14 bases remaining between them. This CDR3 is 15 amino acids long. The germline V gene has CDR1 MGHRA and CDR2 YSYEKL. Here the CDR3 DNA reads TGCGCCAGCAGCCAAGCAGGAGGGGCAGGAGAAAAACTGTTTTTT. This translates into CASSQAGGAGEKLFF.

This chain connects TRBV29-1 to TRBJ2-7; D not resolved. V was shortened by 0 bases and J by 0 bases, with 3 bases between the two germline ends. The CDR3 runs to 12 residues. The germline V gene has CDR1 SQVTM and CDR2 ANQGSEA. The CDR3 nucleotides are TGCAGCGTTGAAGAGGACTCCTACGAGCAGTACTTC. It is translated as CSVEEDSYEQYF.

This clone turned up a few times. The chain is built from TRBV7-6 and TRBJ2-3, with a weak D call TRBD1 (7 bases). The CDR3 runs 14 residues. Germline assignment: CDR1 SGHVS and CDR2 FNYEAQ. V was cut by 1 base and J by 9 bases, with 14 bases left in between. CDR3 nucleotides: TGTGCCAGCAGCTTAGTGGCAGGGGGAGGAACGCAGTATTTT. It is translated as CASSLVAGGGTQYF.

This rearrangement joins TRBV6-5 to TRBJ1-3; D may be TRBD1 (6 bases). The germline V gene has CDR1 MNHEY and CDR2 SVGAGI. There are 14 residues in the CDR3. With 8 bases removed from V and 4 bases from J, the gap between germline ends came to 15 bases. CDR3 nucleotide sequence: TGTGCCAGCGGTGGTACAGGGATCGGAAACACCATATATTTT. It encodes CASGGTGIGNTIYF.

The chain links TRBV18 to TRBJ1-5; 9 bases match TRBD1. The V segment lost 2 bases and the J segment 4 bases; nucleotides outside the gene matches: 3. Looked up from germline, CDR1 is KGHSH and CDR2 is LQKENI. This CDR3 region has 15 residues. CDR3 in DNA: TGTGCCAGCTCACCAGAACAGGGGGCTAATCAGCCCCAGCATTTT. As protein: CASSPEQGANQPQHF.

The chain links TRBV14 to TRBJ1-2; D possibly corresponds to TRBD1 (5 bases). V lost 3 bases to trimming and J lost 4 bases, with 9 bases between them. Germline-derived CDR1 and CDR2 are SGHDN and FVKESK. The CDR3 runs 13 residues. CDR3 DNA: TGTGCCAGCAGCCAGCCAGGGAGCTATGGCTACACCTTC. As protein: CASSQPGSYGYTF.

The V call is TRBV7-3, the J call TRBJ2-1; a weak D match, TRBD1 (6 bases). The ends were cut back, 5 bases at V and 0 bases at J, with 14 bases in the middle. There are 16 residues in the CDR3. Germline V CDR1 and CDR2: SGHTA, FQGTGA. The CDR3: CASSKLQGSSYNEQFF. The CDR3 DNA is TGTGCCAGCAGCAAATTACAGGGCAGCTCCTACAATGAGCAGTTCTTC.

This chain uses TRBV2 with TRBJ2-3; the match to TRBD1 covers 7 bases. Per the germline V gene, CDR1 is SNHLY and CDR2 is FYNNEI. The CDR3 has 14 residues. Losses at the gene ends were 9 bases for V and 0 bases for J; bases not matched to a gene: 6. For the CDR3, the DNA is TGTGCCAGTACCCGGGACAGTAGCACAGATACGCAGTATTTT. It translates to CASTRDSSTDTQYF.